This is a list of T cell receptor beta chains from one sample in a study of blood T cell repertoires in COVID-19. Produced via immunoSEQ multiplex PCR; TCRdb's table is partial and in-frame only. The data contain more than 65,000 clones, over 70% of them singletons. Sequencing was done on a sample of peripheral blood. The receptors were gathered from a man between 60 and 75 years old with acute or convalescent COVID-19. CDR3s include the opening cysteine and the closing phenylalanine or tryptophan. The order of the fields is V gene, D gene, clone size, J gene, CDR3 DNA, CDR3 protein. A D gene is named only where the DNA matches it firmly. Size tells how often a clone was seen (once, few, many) or the class of an expanded clone, and some rows leave it out.

>TRBV7-6|-|-|TRBJ1-3
TGTGCCAGCAGCTCGATTTACAAGACAGTTAGCTCTGGAAACACCATATATTTT
CASSSIYKTVSSGNTIYF
>TRBV6-5|-|-|TRBJ1-1
TGTGCCACGGACAAGGTCACTGAAGCTTTCTTT
CATDKVTEAFF
>TRBV3-1/TRBV3-2|-|-|TRBJ2-3
TGTGCCAGCAGCCAAGCCGGGACTCCCCTGGTAGATACGCAGTATTTT
CASSQAGTPLVDTQYF
>TRBV20-1|-|few|TRBJ2-7
TGCAGTGCTAGTAGGTCAGGGCTGGCCTACGAGCAGTACTTC
CSASRSGLAYEQYF
>TRBV10-3|-|-|TRBJ2-1
TGTGCCATCAGTGAGTCCTCCGGGGTCGATGAGCAGTTCTTC
CAISESSGVDEQFF
>TRBV7-9|TRBD1|many|TRBJ1-6
TGTGCCAGCAGCCTGGGACAGGGATTTTACAATTCACCCCTCCACTTT
CASSLGQGFYNSPLHF
>TRBV7-8|-|-|TRBJ1-2
TGTGCCAGCAGCTTAGGCGGGGTCGGGGGTAACTATGGCTACACCTTC
CASSLGGVGGNYGYTF
>TRBV7-9|-|-|TRBJ2-5
TGTGCCAGCAGCTCCACGGACAAAGGGACCCAGTACTTC
CASSSTDKGTQYF
>TRBV2|-|-|TRBJ1-4
TGTGCCAGCAGTGAACAGGGCAGAAGTGAAAAACTGTTTTTT
CASSEQGRSEKLFF
>TRBV5-6|TRBD1|-|TRBJ2-5
TGTGCCAGCAGCCCTGTGGTCGGGACAGGGCTCCAAGAGACCCAGTACTTC
CASSPVVGTGLQETQYF
>TRBV29-1|TRBD1|-|TRBJ1-2
TGCAGCGTTGGTACAGGGGGCGATGGCTACACCTTC
CSVGTGGDGYTF
>TRBV6-5|-|-|TRBJ2-2
TGTGCCAGCAGTTACTTGGGCACTCTGAACACCGGGGAGCTGTTTTTT
CASSYLGTLNTGELFF
>TRBV7-6|-|-|TRBJ2-2
TGTGCCAGCAGCAGGAGAGGCGAGCCCGGGGAGCTGTTTTTT
CASSRRGEPGELFF
>TRBV7-6|-|-|TRBJ1-4
TGTGCCAGCAGCGCAGACTTCAGGGGCACTAATGAAAAACTGTTTTTT
CASSADFRGTNEKLFF
>TRBV6-4|-|-|TRBJ2-1
TGTGCCAGCAGTGCACAGGGTCAAGGGGTTAATGAGCAGTTCTTC
CASSAQGQGVNEQFF
>TRBV11-1|TRBD1|-|TRBJ1-1
TGTGCCAGCAGCTTAACGACAGGGGTGGTCACTGAAGCTTTCTTT
CASSLTTGVVTEAFF
>TRBV19|TRBD1|-|TRBJ2-1
TGTGCCAGTAGTATTGACAGGGGTTCCTACAATGAGCAGTTCTTC
CASSIDRGSYNEQFF
>TRBV7-2|TRBD1|-|TRBJ1-1
TGTGCCAGCAGCCCCGGGACAGCGAACACTGAAGCTTTCTTT
CASSPGTANTEAFF
>TRBV6-5|-|-|TRBJ1-6
TGTGCCAGCAGTTCGACAGTTTCACCCCTCCACTTT
CASSSTVSPLHF
>TRBV28|TRBD2|-|TRBJ2-7
TGTGCCAGCATCTCCTCAGCGGGGGGGGCAAACCGGGATCCGAGGGATCGGCAGTACTTC
CASISSAGGANRDPRDRQYF
>TRBV5-1|TRBD1|-|TRBJ1-4
TGCGCCAGCAGCTATCGGACAGGGATTGGTGCAACTAATGAAAAACTGTTTTTT
CASSYRTGIGATNEKLFF
>TRBV5-6|-|-|TRBJ2-2
TGTGCCAGCAGCTTTAATATAGCCGGGGAGCTGTTTTTT
CASSFNIAGELFF
>TRBV5-6|-|-|TRBJ1-6
TGTGCCAGCAGCTTGGGGGGGCATTCACCCCTCCACTTT
CASSLGGHSPLHF
>TRBV5-1|-|once|TRBJ2-3
TGCGCCAGCAGCTTGAATCCGGGGGGCACAGATACGCAGTATTTT
CASSLNPGGTDTQYF
>TRBV19|TRBD2|-|TRBJ2-4
TGTGCCAGTAGTTCCTGGGGTAGCGGGGGCCCCAAAAACATTCAGTACTTC
CASSSWGSGGPKNIQYF
>TRBV25-1|-|-|TRBJ2-5
TGTGCCAGCAGTGAAGCGGCAGCTGGAGGAGAGACCCAGTACTTC
CASSEAAAGGETQYF
>TRBV6-2/TRBV6-3|-|-|TRBJ1-5
TGTGCCAGCAGTTACCGGGAATATATCCAGCCCCAGCATTTT
CASSYREYIQPQHF
>TRBV5-1|-|-|TRBJ1-2
TGCGCCAGCAGCTTGGCGGCGGGATTTGGCTACACCTTC
CASSLAAGFGYTF
>TRBV7-2|TRBD2|-|TRBJ2-1
TGTGCCAGCAGCTTGGACGGGGGGTCCTACAATGAGCAGTTCTTC
CASSLDGGSYNEQFF
>TRBV7-2|TRBD1|-|TRBJ2-7
TGTGCCAGCAGCTGGACAGGAGACACTTCCTACGAGCAGTACTTC
CASSWTGDTSYEQYF
>TRBV6-6|-|few|TRBJ1-2
TGTGCCAGCAGGATACAGCAGGGGAAGTATGGCTACACCTTC
CASRIQQGKYGYTF
>TRBV5-4|TRBD2|-|TRBJ2-1
TGTGCCAGCAGCGGGACTAGCGGTTTGTCCTACAATGAGCAGTTCTTC
CASSGTSGLSYNEQFF
>TRBV4-3|-|-|TRBJ1-4
TGCGCCAGCAGCCAACAACACGTGGGCCGAGCATCCAGACTAACAACTAATGAAAAACTGTTTTTT
CASSQQHVGRASRLTTNEKLFF
>TRBV4-3|TRBD1|few|TRBJ1-2
TGCGCCGAGGCTCGGACAGGACGCGCTCACTATGGCTACACCTTC
CAEARTGRAHYGYTF
>TRBV3-1/TRBV3-2|TRBD1|-|TRBJ2-4
TGTGCCAGCAGCGAACAGGGGAACAGAATAAAAAACATTCAGTACTTC
CASSEQGNRIKNIQYF
>TRBV19|TRBD1|-|TRBJ1-1
TGTGCCAGTAGTATAGAACACAGGGGGACTGAAGCTTTCTTT
CASSIEHRGTEAFF
>TRBV7-8|TRBD2|-|TRBJ2-3
TGTGCCAGCAGCTTAGTGGCGGGGGGGAACACAGATACGCAGTATTTT
CASSLVAGGNTDTQYF
>TRBV24-1|TRBD1|-|TRBJ2-2
TGTGCCACCAGTGATTCGAAACAGGGGTCCGGGGAGCTGTTTTTT
CATSDSKQGSGELFF